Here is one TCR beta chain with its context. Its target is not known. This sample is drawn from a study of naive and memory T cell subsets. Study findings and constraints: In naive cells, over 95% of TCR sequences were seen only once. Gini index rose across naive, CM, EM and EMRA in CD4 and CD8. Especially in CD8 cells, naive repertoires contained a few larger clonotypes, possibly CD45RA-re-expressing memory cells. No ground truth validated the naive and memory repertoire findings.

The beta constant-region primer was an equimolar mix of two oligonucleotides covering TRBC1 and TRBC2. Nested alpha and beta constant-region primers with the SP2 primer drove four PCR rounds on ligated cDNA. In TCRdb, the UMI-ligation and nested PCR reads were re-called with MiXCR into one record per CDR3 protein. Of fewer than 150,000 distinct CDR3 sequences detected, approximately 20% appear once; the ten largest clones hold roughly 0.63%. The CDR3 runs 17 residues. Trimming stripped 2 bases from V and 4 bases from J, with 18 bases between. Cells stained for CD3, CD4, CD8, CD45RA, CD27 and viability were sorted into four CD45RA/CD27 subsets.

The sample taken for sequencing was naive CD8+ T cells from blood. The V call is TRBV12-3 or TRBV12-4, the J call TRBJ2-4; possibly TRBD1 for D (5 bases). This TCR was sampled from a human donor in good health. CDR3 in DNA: TGTGCCAGCAGTTTATATTCGCCGGCAGGGTGGAAAAACATTCAGTACTTC. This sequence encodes CASSLYSPAGWKNIQYF.